This T cell receptor (beta chain) was observed in a study of cytomegalovirus exposure and HLA in healthy donors. 60 Vbeta and 13 Jbeta primers were used in PCR. Clones were read by immunoSEQ multiplex PCR, and TCRdb kept only the in-frame ones, dropping some. The sample carries around 180,000 clones, approximately 81% recorded once. About this clone itself: Antigen specificity is unknown.

The CDR3 has 14 amino acids. V lost 3 bases, J lost 5 bases, and 13 bases lay in between. CDR1 and CDR2 (germline): SGHDT, YYEEEE. Findings and caveats of the study: A missense DCLRE1C variant was associated with V- and J-gene trimming of TCR beta chains in a later analysis, and an independent cohort replicated the association.

The chain links TRBV5-6 to TRBJ2-3; D may be TRBD2 (6 bases). The receptor was derived from a boy aged 10-17 years in good health and CMV-seronegative. Sequencing used PBMCs. The CDR3 loop reads CASSSGGLGDTQYF. In DNA form, the CDR3 reads TGTGCCAGCAGCTCTGGAGGGCTCGGAGATACGCAGTATTTT.